This TCR beta chain derives from a study of neurological immune-mediated disorders. The V end lost 4 bases, the J end lost 4 bases, and 13 bases lay between the germline ends. This CDR3 is 14 amino acids long. Germline-derived CDR1 and CDR2 are ENHRY and SYGVKD. The cDNA was synthesized by means of template-switch 5'RACE, which was carried out with 10-nucleotide random UMIs. Using its own MiXCR run on the 5' RACE reads, TCRdb lists one record per CDR3 protein. The data hold 120,000 or so distinct CDR3 sequences, with roughly 3.2% observed a single time. The receptor's source is a woman aged 25-40 years with multiple sclerosis. The sample taken for sequencing was PBMCs. This chain connects TRBV10-3 to TRBJ1-2; no definite D call. The CDR3 DNA reads as TGTGCCATCAGTGGGCGGGAGGCTAGCTATGGCTACACCTTC. It yields the protein CAISGREASYGYTF.